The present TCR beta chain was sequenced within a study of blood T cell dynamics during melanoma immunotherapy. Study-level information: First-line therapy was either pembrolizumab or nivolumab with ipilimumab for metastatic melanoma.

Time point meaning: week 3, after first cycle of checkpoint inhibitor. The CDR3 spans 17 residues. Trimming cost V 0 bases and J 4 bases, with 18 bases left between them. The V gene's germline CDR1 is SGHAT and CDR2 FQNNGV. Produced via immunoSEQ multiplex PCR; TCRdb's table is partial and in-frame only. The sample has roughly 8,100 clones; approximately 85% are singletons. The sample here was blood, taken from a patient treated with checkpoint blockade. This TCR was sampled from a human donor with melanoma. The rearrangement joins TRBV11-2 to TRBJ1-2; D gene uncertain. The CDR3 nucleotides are TGTGCCAGCAGCTTAGATGCGCTGGGCCAAACTACCTATGGCTACACCTTC. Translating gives CASSLDALGQTTYGYTF.